The 32 T cell receptor beta chains in this list originate from one sample, sequenced in a study of blood T cells in healthy people across ages. PCR was performed a second time for about 7 to 11 cycles using a sample-barcoded 5' primer and a J-beta primer mix. TCRdb processed the 5' RACE reads anew with MiXCR; each CDR3 protein has one entry. The table includes hundreds of thousands of distinct CDR3 sequences, approximately 40% detected once. Material: blood. These receptors all come from an older man in good health.

V is TRBV7-2 and J is TRBJ2-7; tentatively, D is TRBD1 (6 bases). CDR1 and CDR2 (germline): SGHTA, FQGNSA. The germline V and J ends were trimmed by 5 bases and 3 bases, with 20 bases remaining between them. CDR3 size: 16 residues. CDR3 sequence: CASSTSGTRLNYEQYF. CDR3 nucleotide sequence: TGTGCCAGCAGCACATCTGGGACACGGTTAAACTACGAGCAGTACTTC.

This clonotype was recorded only once. V gene TRBV20-1 combines with J gene TRBJ2-1, with 8 nucleotides matching TRBD2. V trimming: 6 bases; J trimming: 0 bases; junction bases outside the gene matches: 10. There are 16 residues in the CDR3. Germline lookup yields CDR1 DFQATT and CDR2 SNEGSKA (reference sequence). The CDR3 DNA sequence: TGCAGTGCAGACCGAACGGGACTAGACTCCTACAATGAGCAGTTCTTC. Its protein is CSADRTGLDSYNEQFF.

V gene TRBV6-2 or TRBV6-3 combines with J gene TRBJ2-7; 8 bases agree with TRBD2. The CDR3 consists of 16 residues. With V trimmed by 1 base and J by 4 bases, 9 bases remained unmatched. CDR1 is MNHEY, CDR2 SVGEGT, per germline. The CDR3 sequence: CASSYLPGGGSYEQYF. CDR3 nucleotide sequence: TGTGCCAGCAGTTACTTGCCGGGCGGGGGGAGTTACGAGCAGTACTTC.

The chain employs TRBV20-1 and TRBJ2-7, with D perhaps matching TRBD2 (6 bases). Deletions cut 6 bases from V and 3 bases from J, with 15 bases between. The CDR3 contains 13 residues. CDR1 and CDR2 from the germline V gene are DFQATT and SNEGSKA (reference sequence). CDR3 loop: CSAGTGNIYEQYF. CDR3 coding DNA: TGCAGTGCCGGGACTGGGAATATCTACGAGCAGTACTTC.

This chain uses TRBV6-1 with TRBJ2-1; perhaps TRBD1 as D (5 bases). The CDR3 sequence is 13 residues long. From germline, CDR1 is MNHNS and CDR2 SASEGT. V lost 6 bases, J lost 3 bases, and 9 bases lay in between. The chain's CDR3 is CASRDINYNEQFF. CDR3 nucleotide sequence: TGTGCCAGCAGGGACATCAACTACAATGAGCAGTTCTTC.

A note on this clonotype: A read error may explain this, as a much larger clone is one base away. This rearrangement joins TRBV7-2 to TRBJ2-3; TRBD1 agrees at 8 bases. The CDR3 consists of 15 residues. V gave up 2 bases and J gave up 2 bases; unmatched junction bases: 3. Germline values: CDR1 SGHTA, CDR2 FQGNSA. The CDR3 DNA follows: TGTGCCAGCAGCTTACAGGGGGCTGTCACAGATACGCAGTATTTT. Its protein is CASSLQGAVTDTQYF. The complete variable domain, with remaining parts taken from reference TRBV7-2 and TRBJ2-3, reads GAGVSQSPSNKVTEKGKDVELRCDPISGHTALYWYRQSLGQGLEFLIYFQGNSAPDKSGLPSDRFSAERTGGSVSTLTIQRTQQEDSAVYLCASSLQGAVTDTQYFGPGTRLTVL.

The chain joins TRBV4-3 to TRBJ2-7; D is ambiguous. Between the trimmed V and J ends, which lost 0 bases and 3 bases, there was a span of 9 bases. CDR1 is LGHNA and CDR2 is YSLEER in the germline V gene. The CDR3 contains 14 residues. The CDR3 DNA follows: TGCGCCAGCAGCCAAGATGACGTATTCTACGAGCAGTACTTC. Encoded protein: CASSQDDVFYEQYF.

The CDR3, as DNA: TGCGCCAGCAGCCAAGAAAGACTAGCGGGGGGGCCCTGGAGGAATGAGCAGTTCTTC. This encodes CASSQERLAGGPWRNEQFF. The rearrangement joins TRBV4-3 to TRBJ2-1; TRBD2 matches 14 bases. The junction had 11 bases not matched to a gene; V was cut back by 0 bases and J by 7 bases. The CDR3 spans 19 residues. Germline values: CDR1 LGHNA, CDR2 YSLEER.

This clonotype showed up just a few times. This chain connects TRBV21-1 to TRBJ2-5; the DNA was not used to check the table's D call, TRBD1. TRBV21-1 is termed a pseudogene. CDR3 length equals 13 residues. CDR3 sequence reads: CASSQGARETQYF. The CDR3 coding sequence is TGTGCCAGCAGCCAGGGGGCGAGAGAGACCCAGTACTTC.

The V gene is TRBV6-2 or TRBV6-3, the J gene TRBJ1-1; D unclear. The CDR3 is 13 residues long. Trimming took 2 bases from V and 3 from J, leaving 7 bases between them. The germline gives CDR1 MNHEY, CDR2 SVGEGT. The CDR3 DNA sequence: TGTGCCAGCAGTTACATCCAGGACACTGAAGCTTTCTTT. The encoded protein is CASSYIQDTEAFF.

The V and J genes are TRBV20-1 and TRBJ2-7, with TRBD2 identical over 13 bases. V lost 6 bases and J lost 4; bases outside the gene matches: 9. CDR1 is DFQATT and CDR2 is SNEGSKA in the germline V gene (reference sequence). There are 15 residues in the CDR3. The CDR3 reads CSANPGTSGIYEQYF. As DNA, the CDR3 is TGCAGTGCGAACCCCGGGACTAGCGGGATATACGAGCAGTACTTC.

This clonotype was counted a few times. The chain employs TRBV25-1 and TRBJ1-4; possibly TRBD1 for D (6 bases). V lost 6 bases and J 1 base, leaving 9 bases between the germline ends. The CDR3 is 14 amino acids. Germline V CDR1 and CDR2: MGHDK, SYGVNS. The CDR3 DNA sequence: TGTGCCAGCAGGAGGACAGAAACTAATGAAAAACTGTTTTTT. Amino acids: CASRRTETNEKLFF.

The rearrangement joins TRBV28 to TRBJ2-1; TRBD1 agrees at 9 bases. The CDR3 runs 15 residues. The germline gives CDR1 MDHEN, CDR2 SYDVKM. V trimming: 4 bases; J trimming: 6 bases; junction bases outside the gene matches: 7. CDR3 DNA: TGTGCCAGCAGTTATACGGGACAGGGCCTCAATGAGCAGTTCTTC. This translates into CASSYTGQGLNEQFF.

V and J are TRBV3-1 and TRBJ1-2, with a possible D match to TRBD1 (5 bases). The CDR3 consists of 14 residues. Germline V gene sequence: CDR1 LGHDT, CDR2 YNNKEL (reference sequence). V lost 1 base and J lost 6, with 12 bases in between. The CDR3 loop reads CASSQVGTRHGYTF. In DNA form, the CDR3 reads TGTGCCAGCAGCCAAGTTGGGACCCGGCATGGCTACACCTTC.

The V and J genes are TRBV25-1 and TRBJ2-3; TRBD1 aligns across 7 bases. CDR3 size: 15 residues. V trimming: 5 bases; J trimming: 2 bases; junction bases outside the gene matches: 7. Germline CDR1 is MGHDK and CDR2 is SYGVNS. The CDR3 loop reads CASSSSTGPTDTQYF. In nucleotides, the CDR3 is TGTGCCAGCAGTTCCTCGACAGGGCCCACAGATACGCAGTATTTT.

This clonotype has just a few counts. The chain carries TRBV20-1 and TRBJ2-5; TRBD1 aligns across 11 bases. The J call is uncertain, as TRBJ2-7 better fits the DNA end. The germline V gene encodes CDR1 DFQATT and CDR2 SNEGSKA (reference sequence). The CDR3 extends over 15 amino acids. CDR3 nucleotide sequence: TGCAGTGCTCCTGGACCGGGACAGGGGGTGTTCGAGCAGTACTTC. Residues: CSAPGPGQGVFEQYF.

This clonotype was seen a handful of times. V is TRBV6-5 and J is TRBJ1-2; perhaps TRBD1 as D (5 bases). This CDR3 is 12 amino acids long. Germline CDR1 is MNHEY and CDR2 is SVGAGI. Between the trimmed V and J ends, which lost 6 bases and 8 bases, there was a span of 13 bases. CDR3 DNA: TGTGCCAGCAGGCCAGGGCTCGGGGGCTACACCTTC. Translated, it gives CASRPGLGGYTF.

This clonotype was observed a few times. This chain joins TRBV7-9 and TRBJ2-7; perhaps TRBD1 as D (6 bases). V was trimmed by 4 bases and J by 3 bases, leaving 16 bases between them. This CDR3 has 15 amino acids. Germline assignment: CDR1 SEHNR and CDR2 FQNEAQ (reference sequence). The CDR3 coding sequence is TGTGCCAGCAGCTCAGGACTTGGGGGCCTCTACGAGCAGTACTTC. Protein: CASSSGLGGLYEQYF.

This sequence joins TRBV5-1 and TRBJ1-1; D call uncertain. Trimming took 3 bases from V and 2 from J, leaving 17 bases between them. Germline assignment: CDR1 SGHRS and CDR2 YFSETQ. This CDR3 region has 16 residues. The CDR3 DNA follows: TGCGCCAGCAGCTACTCCGGGCAGGCAGCTAACACTGAAGCTTTCTTT. Translated, it gives CASSYSGQAANTEAFF.

This clonotype was recorded a few times. The chain uses TRBV29-1 and TRBJ1-2, with TRBD1 matching over 8 bases. Germline V lookup: CDR1 SQVTM, CDR2 ANQGSEA. V lost 0 bases to trimming and J lost 2 bases; unmatched junction nucleotides: 5. The CDR3 covers 15 residues. As DNA, the CDR3 is TGCAGCGTTGAAGACAGGGGGCGCGGGAACTATGGCTACACCTTC. It yields the protein CSVEDRGRGNYGYTF.

The genes are TRBV6-6 and TRBJ2-3, with D possibly matching TRBD1 (5 bases). The CDR3 sequence is 13 residues long. The V gene lost 2 bases and the J gene lost 5 bases, with 8 bases spanning the gap. The germline V gene has CDR1 MNHNY and CDR2 SVGAGI (reference sequence). CDR3 nucleotide sequence: TGTGCCAGCAGTTACCCAGACAGAGATACGCAGTATTTT. This sequence encodes CASSYPDRDTQYF.

This chain joins TRBV7-9 and TRBJ1-5, with a tentative D call TRBD1 (5 bases). Germline CDR1 SEHNR, CDR2 FQNEAQ (reference sequence). V dropped 9 bases and J dropped 4 bases, with 13 bases sitting between them. The CDR3 runs to 13 residues. DNA of the CDR3: TGTGCCAGTAGCAATGACAGAAATCAGCCCCAGCATTTT. Its protein product is CASSNDRNQPQHF.

The genes are TRBV7-9 and TRBJ1-6, with a tentative D call TRBD1 (6 bases). Germline CDR1 is SEHNR and CDR2 is FQNEAQ (reference sequence). With 5 bases removed from V and 6 bases from J, the gap between germline ends came to 17 bases. This CDR3 is 16 amino acids long. This CDR3 is CASSGTGGAANSPLHF. Here the CDR3 DNA reads TGTGCCAGCAGCGGCACGGGGGGCGCGGCTAATTCACCCCTCCACTTT.

The V and J genes are TRBV20-1 and TRBJ2-5; D uncertain. With 6 bases removed from V and 0 bases from J, the gap between germline ends came to 14 bases. The CDR3 is 14 amino acids. CDR1 is DFQATT, CDR2 SNEGSKA, per germline (reference sequence). This CDR3 is CSANPGEYQETQYF. The CDR3 DNA follows: TGCAGTGCAAATCCAGGAGAATACCAAGAGACCCAGTACTTC.

This rearrangement joins TRBV2 to TRBJ1-6, with 10 bases that match TRBD1. The CDR3 spans 15 residues. Germline V gene data show CDR1 as SNHLY and CDR2 as FYNNEI. Unmatched junction bases numbered 7, after V lost 5 bases and J lost 9 bases. Here the CDR3 reads CASSSTGGSGSPLHF. The CDR3, as DNA: TGTGCCAGCAGTTCGACAGGGGGCAGTGGTTCACCCCTCCACTTT.

In this sample, this clonotype turned up a few times. CDR3 DNA sequence: TGTGCCAGCAGCTCAGGACAGCTCCCACCCGGGGGGGCCAACGTCCTGACTTTC. Residues: CASSSGQLPPGGANVLTF. The chain uses TRBV5-4 and TRBJ2-6; maybe TRBD1 (6 bases). Germline V gene data show CDR1 as SGHNT and CDR2 as YYREEE (reference sequence). CDR3 size: 18 residues. V was pared by 3 bases and J by 4 bases, with 20 bases between.

The genes are TRBV11-2 and TRBJ2-6; D is possibly TRBD1 or TRBD2 (5 bases each). This CDR3 spans 16 amino acids. The germline V gene encodes CDR1 SGHAT and CDR2 FQNNGV. Trimming left V 5 bases short and J 0 bases short, with 11 bases between. CDR3 amino acids: CASSRGESSGANVLTF. The CDR3 region has the DNA TGTGCCAGCAGCAGAGGGGAGAGCTCTGGGGCCAACGTCCTGACTTTC.

The chain uses TRBV5-1 and TRBJ2-7, with D tentatively TRBD1 or TRBD2 (5 bases each). CDR3 length: 13 amino acids. Germline assignment: CDR1 SGHRS and CDR2 YFSETQ. Trimming shortened V by 3 bases and J by 4 bases, and 11 bases separated the two germline ends. The CDR3 nucleotides read TGCGCCAGCAGCTCGAGGGACGCATACGAGCAGTACTTC. Its protein product is CASSSRDAYEQYF.

This clonotype occurred many times. V gene TRBV4-3 combines with J gene TRBJ2-6, with 8 bases fitting TRBD1. The CDR3 runs to 17 residues. Per the germline V gene, CDR1 is LGHNA and CDR2 is YSLEER. V lost 4 bases, J lost 3 bases, and 8 bases stayed unmatched. This CDR3 is CASSRDTGGGGANVLTF. DNA of the CDR3: TGCGCCAGCAGCCGAGATACAGGGGGTGGTGGGGCCAACGTCCTGACTTTC.

The rearrangement links TRBV28 to TRBJ2-7; TRBD1 agrees at 7 bases. Germline CDR1 reads MDHEN; CDR2 reads SYDVKM. Trimming at V came to 5 bases and at J to 5 bases, leaving 18 bases not matched to a gene. The CDR3 has 17 amino acids. The CDR3 bases are TGTGCCAGCAGTACAATACAACAGGGGCTTTTGGTAAACGAGCAGTACTTC. It translates to CASSTIQQGLLVNEQYF.

The rearrangement uses TRBV3-1 and TRBJ1-2; D perhaps matches TRBD1 (5 bases). Germline loops: CDR1 LGHDT, CDR2 YNNKEL (reference sequence). V was trimmed by 3 bases and J by 7 bases, leaving 9 bases between them. This CDR3 is 12 amino acids long. The CDR3 protein is CASSQQGVGYTF. The CDR3 DNA sequence: TGTGCCAGCAGCCAGCAGGGAGTTGGCTACACCTTC.

In this sample, this clonotype turned up a few times. The J gene is TRBJ2-1, the V gene TRBV5-5; D is unresolved. CDR3 size: 13 residues. The germline V gene has CDR1 SGHKS and CDR2 YYEKEE (reference sequence). Trimming shortened V by 3 bases and J by 6 bases, and 10 bases separated the two germline ends. The CDR3 region is CASSSSDLNEQFF. CDR3 sequence (DNA): TGTGCCAGCAGCTCCTCGGATCTCAATGAGCAGTTCTTC.